A single sample is the source of the 5 T cell receptor beta chains below, sequenced in a study of T cells after yellow fever vaccination. TCRdb called the 5' RACE reads again in MiXCR, with one record for every CDR3 protein. This table holds 25,000 to 30,000 distinct CDR3 sequences, roughly 4.5% found once. The specimen comprised PBMCs, either bulk or a sorted T-cell subset (CD4+, CD8+, memory, or dextramer-sorted; not recorded which), sampled on the day of the yellow fever booster vaccination. Receptors were obtained from a man between 18 and 35 years old who received the YFV17D yellow fever vaccine.

The table lists this clonotype with many counts. The chain carries TRBV7-9 and TRBJ1-4; 8 bases agree with TRBD1. With 2 bases clipped from V and 8 bases from J, the junction kept 10 bases outside the gene matches. From germline, CDR1 is SEHNR and CDR2 FQNEAQ (reference sequence). This CDR3 has 16 residues. CDR3 DNA sequence: TGTGCCAGCAGCTTAAGCCTAGGACAGGGAGGAGAAAAACTGTTTTTT. Translation gives CASSLSLGQGGEKLFF. The full variable domain, its missing parts supplied by reference TRBV7-9 and TRBJ1-4, is DTGVSQNPRHKITKRGQNVTFRCDPISEHNRLYWYRQTLGQGPEFLTYFQNEAQLEKSRLLSDRFSAERPKGSFSTLEIQRTEQGDSAMYLCASSLSLGQGGEKLFFGSGTQLSVL.

The table lists this clonotype with many counts. V and J are TRBV6-8 and TRBJ2-7; possibly TRBD2 for D (7 bases). Germline CDR1 reads MNHGY; CDR2 reads SAAAGT. The CDR3 runs 20 residues. The V gene lost 2 bases and the J gene lost 0 bases, with 26 bases spanning the gap. The CDR3 here is CASSYPTVRGRLGSSYEQYV. As DNA, the CDR3 is TGTGCCAGCAGTTACCCCACCGTGCGGGGGCGACTCGGAAGCTCCTACGAGCAGTACGTC.

This clonotype is medium-sized. The chain links TRBV29-1 to TRBJ1-1; D is ambiguous. Looked up from germline, CDR1 is SQVTM and CDR2 is ANQGSEA. CDR3 length: 12 residues. V lost 3 bases, J lost 6 bases, and 11 bases lay in between. The CDR3 DNA sequence: TGCAGCGTTGATGCGGGCAACGCTGAAGCTTTCTTT. The encoded protein is CSVDAGNAEAFF.

In its sample, this clonotype was seen a few times. This chain joins TRBV5-4 and TRBJ2-7, with TRBD1 matching over 7 bases. CDR1 is SGHNT, CDR2 YYREEE, per germline (reference sequence). V lost 5 bases and J lost 1; bases outside the gene matches: 12. The CDR3 sequence is 16 residues long. The CDR3 reads CASSPGTATTSYEQYF. For the CDR3, the DNA is TGTGCCAGCAGTCCCGGGACAGCCACGACATCCTACGAGCAGTACTTC. The complete variable domain, with remaining parts taken from reference TRBV5-4 and TRBJ2-7, reads ETGVTQSPTHLIKTRGQQVTLRCSSQSGHNTVSWYQQALGQGPQFIFQYYREEENGRGNFPPRFSGLQFPNYSSELNVNALELDDSALYLCASSPGTATTSYEQYFGPGTRLTVT.

At least ten counts were recorded for this clonotype. The genes are TRBV12-3 or TRBV12-4 and TRBJ1-2, with D maybe TRBD1 (5 bases). This CDR3 has 16 residues. V lost 0 bases and J lost 2, with 13 bases in between. CDR3 DNA sequence: TGTGCCAGCAGTTTAGCCCGCGGACAAGCAAACTATGGCTACACCTTC. Protein product: CASSLARGQANYGYTF.